The rows below give T cell receptor beta chains drawn from one sample of a study of identical twins. TCRdb reprocessed the 5' RACE reads via MiXCR and lists one record per CDR3 protein. This table holds 600,000 to 700,000 distinct CDR3 sequences, about 20% found once. This sample was also put to use in a study of T cells expressing NK-cell markers.

Sequenced sample: PBMCs. The receptors come from a woman younger than 35 in good health. The CDR3 runs from the conserved cysteine through the conserved F or W. A D gene is named only where the DNA matches it firmly. Not every row has a clone size; where given, it reads once, few, many or a size class.

CDR3 length: 15
J gene: TRBJ2-7
V gene: TRBV20-1
clone size: few
D gene: .
CDR3 DNA: TGCAGTGCTAGACAAAACCGCGTCGGAGAAGCCGAGCAGTACTTC
CDR3 protein: CSARQNRVGEAEQYF

CDR3 length: 14
J gene: TRBJ1-5
V gene: TRBV20-1
clone size: few
D gene: .
CDR3 DNA: TGCAGTGGAGCATCCGGGCCGCCTTCCTCGCCCCAGCATTTT
CDR3 protein: CSGASGPPSSPQHF

CDR3 length: 16
J gene: TRBJ1-5
V gene: TRBV6-2/TRBV6-3
clone size: .
D gene: TRBD1
CDR3 DNA: TGTGCCAGTCCTGGGGGACAGGGGGCACAATCTCAGCCCCAGCATTTT
CDR3 protein: CASPGGQGAQSQPQHF

CDR3 length: 15
J gene: TRBJ2-3
V gene: TRBV28
clone size: few
D gene: .
CDR3 DNA: TGTGCCAGCAAAACAGCCGGCGAGATCACAGATACGCAGTATTTT
CDR3 protein: CASKTAGEITDTQYF

CDR3 length: 12
J gene: TRBJ1-3
V gene: TRBV12-3/TRBV12-4
clone size: many
D gene: .
CDR3 DNA: TGTGCCAGCAGTTTAAATGGAAACACCATATATTTT
CDR3 protein: CASSLNGNTIYF

CDR3 length: 18
J gene: TRBJ2-5
V gene: TRBV5-6
clone size: once
D gene: .
CDR3 DNA: TGTGCCAGCAGCTTTCTCAGCGAGCGGGTGTCGCGGGAAGAGACCCAGTACTTC
CDR3 protein: CASSFLSERVSREETQYF

CDR3 length: 13
J gene: TRBJ2-5
V gene: TRBV5-6
clone size: .
D gene: .
CDR3 DNA: TGTGCCAGCAGCTACAGGGTTTTAAAGACCCAGTACTTC
CDR3 protein: CASSYRVLKTQYF

CDR3 length: 13
J gene: TRBJ2-5
V gene: TRBV7-6
clone size: few
D gene: .
CDR3 DNA: TGTGCCAGCACCCCGGGACTGAAAGAGACCCAGTACTTC
CDR3 protein: CASTPGLKETQYF

CDR3 length: 14
J gene: TRBJ2-7
V gene: TRBV7-9
clone size: few
D gene: TRBD2
CDR3 DNA: TGTGCCAGCAGGCCTAGCGGTCCCTCCTACGAGCAGTACTTC
CDR3 protein: CASRPSGPSYEQYF

CDR3 length: 16
J gene: TRBJ2-5
V gene: TRBV7-3
clone size: few
D gene: TRBD2
CDR3 DNA: TGTGCCAGCAGCTTGAGGGGCGGGGGGGCCGAGGAGACCCAGTACTTC
CDR3 protein: CASSLRGGGAEETQYF

CDR3 length: 14
J gene: TRBJ2-1
V gene: TRBV10-3
clone size: few
D gene: TRBD2
CDR3 DNA: TGTGCCATCAGTGATGCTAGCGGGAGCAATGAGCAGTTCTTC
CDR3 protein: CAISDASGSNEQFF

CDR3 length: 15
J gene: TRBJ2-1
V gene: TRBV12-3/TRBV12-4
clone size: many
D gene: TRBD2
CDR3 DNA: TGTGCCAGCAGCCACCCTAGCGGGAGTAACAATGAGCAGTTCTTC
CDR3 protein: CASSHPSGSNNEQFF

CDR3 length: 15
J gene: TRBJ2-1
V gene: TRBV20-1
clone size: .
D gene: .
CDR3 DNA: TGCAGTGCTAGACCGAGAGGGAGTTGGGACAATGAGCAGTTCTTC
CDR3 protein: CSARPRGSWDNEQFF

CDR3 length: 15
J gene: TRBJ2-2
V gene: TRBV27
clone size: .
D gene: .
CDR3 DNA: TGTGCCAGCAACCCCCGACAGGTTAACACCGGGGAGCTGTTTTTT
CDR3 protein: CASNPRQVNTGELFF

CDR3 length: 15
J gene: TRBJ2-7
V gene: TRBV7-2
clone size: .
D gene: TRBD1
CDR3 DNA: TGTGCCAGCAGCTTCGGGACAGGGAGGGCCTACGAGCAGTACTTC
CDR3 protein: CASSFGTGRAYEQYF

CDR3 length: 14
J gene: TRBJ2-1
V gene: TRBV28
clone size: .
D gene: .
CDR3 DNA: TGTGCCAGCCTCCCCTTTAGGACTTACAATGAGCAGTTCTTC
CDR3 protein: CASLPFRTYNEQFF

CDR3 length: 13
J gene: TRBJ2-5
V gene: TRBV7-9
clone size: few
D gene: .
CDR3 DNA: TGTGCCAGCAGCGCGGACTTGCAAGAGACCCAGTACTTC
CDR3 protein: CASSADLQETQYF

CDR3 length: 13
J gene: TRBJ2-7
V gene: TRBV20-1
clone size: few
D gene: TRBD2
CDR3 DNA: TGCAGTGCCATGACTAGCGGGGGGTACGAGCAGTACTTC
CDR3 protein: CSAMTSGGYEQYF

CDR3 length: 15
J gene: TRBJ2-5
V gene: TRBV7-9
clone size: .
D gene: .
CDR3 DNA: TGTGCCAGCAGCCCGGACTCATGGGGCTGGGAGACCCAGTACTTC
CDR3 protein: CASSPDSWGWETQYF

CDR3 length: 18
J gene: TRBJ2-3
V gene: TRBV11-2
clone size: few
D gene: .
CDR3 DNA: TGTGCCAGCAGCTGGCGGTCAATCGGGGGAACTAGCACAGATACGCAGTATTTT
CDR3 protein: CASSWRSIGGTSTDTQYF

CDR3 length: 13
J gene: TRBJ2-7
V gene: TRBV6-6
clone size: .
D gene: .
CDR3 DNA: TGTGCCAGCGGCCGGGACTCCTCCTACGAGCAGTACTTC
CDR3 protein: CASGRDSSYEQYF

CDR3 length: 14
J gene: TRBJ2-3
V gene: TRBV29-1
clone size: .
D gene: TRBD1
CDR3 DNA: TGCAGCGGTAGACAGGGTTACTACACAGATACGCAGTATTTT
CDR3 protein: CSGRQGYYTDTQYF

CDR3 length: 16
J gene: TRBJ2-7
V gene: TRBV18
clone size: .
D gene: .
CDR3 DNA: TGTGCCAGCTCACCAACAAAAAGCGGGTCAGTCAACGAGCAGTACTTC
CDR3 protein: CASSPTKSGSVNEQYF

CDR3 length: 12
J gene: TRBJ2-1
V gene: TRBV4-3
clone size: .
D gene: .
CDR3 DNA: TGCGCCAGCAGCCAAGATCTGCATGAGCAGTTCTTC
CDR3 protein: CASSQDLHEQFF

CDR3 length: 15
J gene: TRBJ2-7
V gene: TRBV4-1
clone size: .
D gene: TRBD2
CDR3 DNA: TGCGCCAGCAGCCAAGGTGCGGCGGGAGCCTACGAGCAGTACTTC
CDR3 protein: CASSQGAAGAYEQYF

CDR3 length: 14
J gene: TRBJ2-1
V gene: TRBV4-1
clone size: .
D gene: .
CDR3 DNA: TGCGCCAGCAGCCAAGATTACAGCAACCGCCCCCCGTTCTTC
CDR3 protein: CASSQDYSNRPPFF

CDR3 length: 15
J gene: TRBJ2-1
V gene: TRBV9
clone size: .
D gene: .
CDR3 DNA: TGTGCCAGCAGCCATGCCGGGGTGACCTACAATGAGCAGTTCTTC
CDR3 protein: CASSHAGVTYNEQFF

CDR3 length: 15
J gene: TRBJ1-1
V gene: TRBV15
clone size: .
D gene: .
CDR3 DNA: TGTGCCACCAGCAGAGAGGAATTTGGGGGTGATGTGGCTTTCTTT
CDR3 protein: CATSREEFGGDVAFF

CDR3 length: 14
J gene: TRBJ1-2
V gene: TRBV10-3
clone size: .
D gene: .
CDR3 DNA: TGTGCCACGACCACAGGGACGGTTGATTATGGCTACACCTTC
CDR3 protein: CATTTGTVDYGYTF

CDR3 length: 14
J gene: TRBJ1-6
V gene: TRBV6-1
clone size: few
D gene: .
CDR3 DNA: TGTGCCAGCAGTGAGAACAGGTTCAATTCACCCCTCCACTTT
CDR3 protein: CASSENRFNSPLHF

CDR3 length: 15
J gene: TRBJ2-1
V gene: TRBV7-3
clone size: .
D gene: TRBD2
CDR3 DNA: TGTGCCAGCAGCCGGACTAGCGGGGCTTACAATGAGCAGTTCTTC
CDR3 protein: CASSRTSGAYNEQFF

CDR3 length: 13
J gene: TRBJ1-5
V gene: TRBV9
clone size: .
D gene: .
CDR3 DNA: TGTGCCAGCAGCGCAGGGGACAATCAGCCCCAGCATTTT
CDR3 protein: CASSAGDNQPQHF

CDR3 length: 12
J gene: TRBJ2-3
V gene: TRBV30
clone size: few
D gene: TRBD2
CDR3 DNA: TGTGCCTGGAGTTGGGGGGGGACCGAAGAGAATTTT
CDR3 protein: CAWSWGGTEENF

CDR3 length: 12
J gene: TRBJ1-2
V gene: TRBV12-3/TRBV12-4
clone size: many
D gene: .
CDR3 DNA: TGTGCCAGCACGGAAGGGACAAATGGCTACACCTTC
CDR3 protein: CASTEGTNGYTF

CDR3 length: 12
J gene: TRBJ2-2
V gene: TRBV12-3/TRBV12-4
clone size: .
D gene: .
CDR3 DNA: TGTGCCATCGCAGGGGACCCCGGGGAGCTGTTTTTT
CDR3 protein: CAIAGDPGELFF

CDR3 length: 11
J gene: TRBJ2-7
V gene: TRBV30
clone size: .
D gene: .
CDR3 DNA: TGTGCCTGGAGTGTAAGCCACGAGCAGTACTTC
CDR3 protein: CAWSVSHEQYF

CDR3 length: 13
J gene: TRBJ2-3
V gene: TRBV20-1
clone size: .
D gene: .
CDR3 DNA: TGCAGTGCTAGGCGGGACAGCACAGATACGCAGTATTTT
CDR3 protein: CSARRDSTDTQYF

CDR3 length: 14
J gene: TRBJ2-5
V gene: TRBV6-5
clone size: many
D gene: TRBD2
CDR3 DNA: TGTGCCAGCAGTTACCCCAGCGGGAGTCAGACCCAGTACTTC
CDR3 protein: CASSYPSGSQTQYF

CDR3 length: 14
J gene: TRBJ1-1
V gene: TRBV10-3
clone size: few
D gene: .
CDR3 DNA: TGTGCCATCAAAGGATTAATGGGGGACACTGAAGCTTTCTTT
CDR3 protein: CAIKGLMGDTEAFF

CDR3 length: 16
J gene: TRBJ1-1
V gene: TRBV7-8
clone size: .
D gene: .
CDR3 DNA: TGTGCCAGCAGCCCAGCCACGTGGGAGAGGGGCACTGAAGCTTTCTTT
CDR3 protein: CASSPATWERGTEAFF

CDR3 length: 16
J gene: TRBJ2-1
V gene: TRBV3-1
clone size: .
D gene: TRBD2
CDR3 DNA: TGTGCCAGCAGGGGACGCGGGGGATCGTGGTTCAATGAGCAGTTCTTC
CDR3 protein: CASRGRGGSWFNEQFF